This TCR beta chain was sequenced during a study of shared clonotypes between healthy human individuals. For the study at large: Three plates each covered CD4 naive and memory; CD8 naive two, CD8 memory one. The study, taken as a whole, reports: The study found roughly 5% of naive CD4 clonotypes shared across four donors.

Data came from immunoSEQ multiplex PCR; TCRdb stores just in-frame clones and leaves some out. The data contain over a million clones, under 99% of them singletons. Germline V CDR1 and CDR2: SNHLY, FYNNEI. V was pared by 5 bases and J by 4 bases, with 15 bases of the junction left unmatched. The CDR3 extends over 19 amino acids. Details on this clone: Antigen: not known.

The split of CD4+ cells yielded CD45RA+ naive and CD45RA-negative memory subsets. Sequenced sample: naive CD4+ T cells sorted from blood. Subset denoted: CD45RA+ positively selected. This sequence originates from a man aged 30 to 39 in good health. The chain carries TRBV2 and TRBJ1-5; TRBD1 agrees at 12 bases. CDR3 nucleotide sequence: TGTGCCAGCAGTTCGGGCGGGCCGGGACAGGGGGCAAGAAATCAGCCCCAGCATTTT. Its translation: CASSSGGPGQGARNQPQHF.